The T cell receptor (beta chain) described here comes from a study of blood T cell repertoires in COVID-19. Study-level background: The origin of the acute and convalescent COVID-19 samples was the United States, Italy and Spain.

From germline, CDR1 is SGHTS and CDR2 YDEGEE. CDR3 length: 13 amino acids. Trimming removed 2 bases from V and 6 bases from J, with 9 bases in between. Original handling: Reference gene primer amplification yielded estimated nucleated cell counts. The assay was immunoSEQ multiplex PCR, and TCRdb's table has in-frame clones only and misses some. V and J calls plus clone size are reproduced from that table; the DNA served to infer D and trimming. The repertoire holds 200,000 to 250,000 clones, with roughly nine tenths as singletons. The specimen was peripheral blood. This rearrangement joins TRBV5-8 to TRBJ2-1; D perhaps matches TRBD1 (6 bases). The sequence was obtained from a woman in her fifties or sixties with COVID-19, enrolled during active disease. CDR3 sequence: CASSLAGVNEQFF. For the CDR3, the DNA is TGTGCCAGCAGCTTAGCAGGGGTCAATGAGCAGTTCTTC.